Described below is a single T cell receptor (beta chain) sequence and its context. Its target is not known. The data derive from a study of cytomegalovirus exposure and HLA in healthy donors. Study-wide findings and caveats: Both high specificity and high sensitivity reportedly marked the classifier's diagnosis of cytomegalovirus status.

Trimming pared 6 bases from V and 1 base from J, leaving 6 bases between. The CDR3 contains 11 residues. Germline values: CDR1 DFQATT, CDR2 SNEGSKA (reference sequence). Using immunoSEQ multiplex PCR, the repertoire was profiled, and TCRdb retains in-frame clones only, with some absent. Of about 360,000 clones listed, roughly 85% are singletons. The chain combines TRBV20-1 with TRBJ1-2; no clear D gene. This clonotype was sampled from a woman aged 18-29 years in good health and CMV-seronegative. The sample was PBMCs. The CDR3 loop is CSASHNYGYTF. The CDR3 region has the DNA TGCAGTGCGAGCCATAACTATGGCTACACCTTC.